This TCR beta chain originates from a study of molecular identifiers for immune sequencing clone quantification. Study-level results: Spiked Jurkat TCR RNA equivalent to one cell reportedly surfaced among roughly 1 million naive cells.

This clonotype was observed a handful of times. Its antigen remains unidentified. Listed TCR primers, together with previously described methods, were used for the bulk TCR libraries. TCRdb ran MiXCR on the PCR reads and lists one entry per CDR3 protein. The data show about 640,000 distinct CDR3 sequences, 15% to 20% seen once. Using 10%, 30% or 50% RNA, naive CD8 libraries were derived from approximately 22,000 to 940,000 sorted cells. Sequenced sample: naive CD8+ T cells from blood, with Jurkat cell RNA spiked in. As for subset: FACS-sorted CD8+CD4-CCR7+CD45RA+ naive T cells. This receptor was obtained from a human donor in good health. Some libraries in this study had Jurkat cell RNA spiked in.

CDR3 DNA sequence: TGTGCCAGCAGTCCCCCCTTTGCGAACACCGGGGAGCTGTTTTTT. It encodes CASSPPFANTGELFF. V and J are TRBV6-2 or TRBV6-3 and TRBJ2-2; D gene uncertain. CDR1 is MNHEY and CDR2 is SVGEGT in the germline V gene. The CDR3 has 15 amino acids. The V end lost 5 bases, the J end lost 0 bases, and 10 bases lay between the germline ends.